The 28 T cell receptor beta chains below were found in one sample sequenced in a study of T-cell reconstitution after alpha-beta-depleted transplantation in children. Unique molecular identifiers tagged the TCRbeta library. TCRdb redid the calling of the PCR reads with MiXCR, one entry per CDR3 protein. This table holds around 580,000 distinct CDR3 sequences, 25% to 30% found once. The sequencing here drew on PBMCs, taken before TCRalphabeta/CD19-depleted stem cell transplant. Source of these receptors: a boy younger than two with Wiskott-Aldrich syndrome, due to receive a stem cell transplant.

The gene calls are TRBV5-1 and TRBJ2-3; tentative D call: TRBD2 (6 bases). The germline V gene encodes CDR1 SGHRS and CDR2 YFSETQ. This CDR3 region has 14 residues. V gave up 6 bases and J gave up 4 bases, with 15 bases separating them. CDR3 sequence: CASKGLSGADTQYF. The CDR3 coding sequence is TGCGCCAGCAAGGGGCTATCGGGGGCAGATACGCAGTATTTT.

The gene calls are TRBV5-1 and TRBJ2-7, with 7 bases aligning to TRBD1. CDR1 and CDR2 from the germline V gene are SGHRS and YFSETQ. The CDR3 contains 15 residues. Unmatched junction bases numbered 10, after V lost 4 bases and J lost 3 bases. CDR3 DNA: TGCGCCAGCAGCACCCAAGGGGGCGCGGGCTACGAGCAGTACTTC. Its translation: CASSTQGGAGYEQYF.

This clonotype has just a few counts. This chain joins TRBV4-1 and TRBJ2-1; 9 bases line up with TRBD2. This CDR3 has 16 amino acids. Germline V gives CDR1 MGHRA, CDR2 YSYEKL. After removal of 0 bases from V and 8 bases from J, the junction contained 8 bases not matched to a gene. The CDR3 sequence is CASSQDSDSGRYEQFF. The CDR3 DNA is TGCGCCAGCAGCCAAGATTCTGATAGCGGGAGATATGAGCAGTTCTTC.

The DNA of the CDR3 is TGTGCCAGCAGTTACGGACAAACGAGCACAGATACGCAGTATTTT. It yields the protein CASSYGQTSTDTQYF. This rearrangement joins TRBV6-5 to TRBJ2-3, with a tentative D call TRBD1 (5 bases). This CDR3 has 15 amino acids. Germline V gives CDR1 MNHEY, CDR2 SVGAGI. Trimming stripped 2 bases from V and 0 bases from J, with 9 bases between.

The sample holds many counts of this clonotype. The chain joins TRBV12-3 or TRBV12-4 to TRBJ2-2; unclear D gene. Trimming stripped 6 bases from V and 2 bases from J, with 1 base between. The CDR3 covers 11 residues. CDR3 region: CASRNTGELFF. In DNA form, the CDR3 reads TGTGCCAGCAGAAACACCGGGGAGCTGTTTTTT.

The chain recombines TRBV15 with TRBJ2-3; no clear D gene. Per germline, CDR1 LNHNV and CDR2 YYDKDF (reference sequence). The CDR3 is made up of 12 amino acids. V was cut by 0 bases and J by 8 bases, with 6 bases left in between. CDR3 nucleotides: TGTGCCACCAGCAGAGAGATTAGTACGCAGTATTTT. It is translated as CATSREISTQYF.

This clonotype was seen more than once but under ten times. The chain combines TRBV5-1 with TRBJ2-5, with TRBD2 identical over 7 bases. The V segment lost 2 bases and the J segment 3 bases; nucleotides outside the gene matches: 4. In germline, CDR1 is SGHRS, CDR2 YFSETQ. This CDR3 has 14 amino acids. CDR3 DNA: TGCGCCAGCAGCTTAAGGGACTACGAAGAGACCCAGTACTTC. Translated: CASSLRDYEETQYF. The full variable domain, rest sourced from reference TRBV5-1 and TRBJ2-5, is KAGVTQTPRYLIKTRGQQVTLSCSPISGHRSVSWYQQTPGQGLQFLFEYFSETQRNKGNFPGRFSGRQFSNSRSEMNVSTLELGDSALYLCASSLRDYEETQYFGPGTRLLVL.

The chain uses TRBV20-1 and TRBJ2-6, with unresolved D. Trimming took 1 base from V and 0 from J, leaving 7 bases between them. The germline V gene encodes CDR1 DFQATT and CDR2 SNEGSKA (reference sequence). The length of the CDR3 is 15 residues. Here the CDR3 DNA reads TGCAGTGCTAGAGGCGCCTTCTCTGGGGCCAACGTCCTGACTTTC. As protein: CSARGAFSGANVLTF.

In its sample, this clonotype was seen a few times. This rearrangement joins TRBV5-1 to TRBJ1-6; D gene ambiguous. With 0 bases removed from V and 7 bases from J, the gap between germline ends came to 11 bases. The CDR3 sequence is 15 residues long. CDR1 and CDR2 (germline): SGHRS, YFSETQ. The DNA of the CDR3 is TGCGCCAGCAGCTTGGGCAATAGGAAGAATTCACCCCTCCACTTT. This gives the protein CASSLGNRKNSPLHF. Variable domain in full (rest from reference TRBV5-1 and TRBJ1-6): KAGVTQTPRYLIKTRGQQVTLSCSPISGHRSVSWYQQTPGQGLQFLFEYFSETQRNKGNFPGRFSGRQFSNSRSEMNVSTLELGDSALYLCASSLGNRKNSPLHFGNGTRLTVT.

The chain carries TRBV2 and TRBJ1-6; D is perhaps TRBD1 (6 bases). Germline assignment: CDR1 SNHLY and CDR2 FYNNEI. Trimming stripped 2 bases from V and 8 bases from J, with 13 bases between. The CDR3 consists of 15 residues. The CDR3 DNA sequence: TGTGCCAGCAGTGAAAAGGGGGGGTGGGATTCACCCCTCCACTTT. The encoded protein is CASSEKGGWDSPLHF.

This sequence joins TRBV10-3 and TRBJ2-1; a weak D match, TRBD1 (6 bases). The germline V gene has CDR1 ENHRY and CDR2 SYGVKD. Trimming took off 8 bases at V and 8 bases at J, with 16 bases between the two ends. The CDR3 runs 13 residues. CDR3 amino acids: CAIGRGSEDEQFF. The DNA of the CDR3 is TGTGCCATCGGTAGGGGGAGTGAAGATGAGCAGTTCTTC.

This clonotype was seen a handful of times. This sequence joins TRBV20-1 and TRBJ2-6, with a possible D match to TRBD1 (8 bases). V was shortened by 6 bases and J by 2 bases, with 14 bases between the two germline ends. CDR3 size: 15 residues. Germline V gives CDR1 DFQATT, CDR2 SNEGSKA (reference sequence). CDR3 region: CSATQGGAGANVLTF. CDR3 DNA: TGCAGTGCCACACAGGGGGGGGCTGGGGCCAACGTCCTGACTTTC.

This chain uses TRBV11-2 with TRBJ2-1, with a tentative D call TRBD2 (6 bases). The CDR3 consists of 18 residues. Germline lookup yields CDR1 SGHAT and CDR2 FQNNGV. V was pared by 0 bases and J by 8 bases, with 23 bases between. In nucleotides, the CDR3 is TGTGCCAGCAGCTTAGATCTTGCGGGGTCCCCCAACCAATATGAGCAGTTCTTC. This sequence encodes CASSLDLAGSPNQYEQFF.

This clonotype was seen once. The V and J genes are TRBV20-1 and TRBJ2-5; no definite D call. With 3 bases removed from V and 5 bases from J, the gap between germline ends came to 16 bases. The CDR3 spans 14 residues. Germline CDR1 and CDR2: DFQATT and SNEGSKA (reference sequence). This CDR3 is CSARDGVSRETQYF. The CDR3 DNA reads as TGCAGTGCTAGGGACGGAGTTTCACGCGAGACCCAGTACTTC.

This clonotype showed up just a few times. The chain employs TRBV28 and TRBJ2-3, with D unclear. V was cut by 3 bases and J by 1 base, with 17 bases left in between. Germline V gene sequence: CDR1 MDHEN, CDR2 SYDVKM. This CDR3 has 17 amino acids. The DNA for the CDR3 is TGTGCCAGCAGTTTCCCCGCGATCGATTACCGCACAGATACGCAGTATTTT. It yields the protein CASSFPAIDYRTDTQYF.

The genes are TRBV29-1 and TRBJ1-5, with TRBD1 matching over 8 bases. The V and J ends lost 6 bases and 4 bases, in that order; junction bases with no gene match: 17. From germline, CDR1 is SQVTM and CDR2 ANQGSEA. The CDR3 totals 17 residues. CDR3 protein: CSVQTGQGGFDNQPQHF. In nucleotides, the CDR3 is TGCAGCGTCCAGACCGGACAGGGTGGGTTTGATAATCAGCCCCAGCATTTT. The entire variable domain, with the rest obtained from reference TRBV29-1 and TRBJ1-5, is as follows: SAVISQKPSRDICQRGTSLTIQCQVDSQVTMMFWYRQQPGQSLTLIATANQGSEATYESGFVIDKFPISRPNLTFSTLTVSNMSPEDSSIYLCSVQTGQGGFDNQPQHFGDGTRLSIL.

In DNA form, the CDR3 reads TGTGCCAGCAGGCGAAAACAGGGACCCCACGAGCAGTACTTC. Protein: CASRRKQGPHEQYF. This chain links TRBV28 with TRBJ2-7, with D possibly being TRBD1 (6 bases). V lost 6 bases to trimming and J lost 5 bases, with 17 bases between them. The germline V gene has CDR1 MDHEN and CDR2 SYDVKM. There are 14 residues in the CDR3.

This clonotype was observed a handful of times. This sequence joins TRBV20-1 and TRBJ2-1, with 8 bases identical to TRBD2. CDR3 length equals 13 residues. Germline V gene sequence: CDR1 DFQATT, CDR2 SNEGSKA (reference sequence). J gave up 6 bases and V 3 bases, and 4 bases lay outside the gene matches. CDR3 coding DNA: TGCAGTGCTAGGTTCGGGAGGGTCAATGAGCAGTTCTTC. Its translation: CSARFGRVNEQFF.

The chain couples TRBV9 to TRBJ1-5; D is possibly TRBD1 (5 bases). Per germline, CDR1 SGDLS and CDR2 YYNGEE. The CDR3 loop spans 15 amino acids. V was cut by 0 bases and J by 2 bases, with 9 bases left in between. Here the CDR3 reads CASSVGGGRNQPQHF. The CDR3 nucleotides are TGTGCCAGCAGCGTAGGGGGCGGACGCAATCAGCCCCAGCATTTT.

There are a few counts of this clonotype. V usage is TRBV3-1 and J usage is TRBJ2-2, with a tentative D call TRBD1 (5 bases). Between the trimmed V and J ends, which lost 0 bases and 7 bases, there was a span of 12 bases. CDR3 length: 15 residues. The V gene's germline CDR1 is LGHDT and CDR2 YNNKEL (reference sequence). The CDR3 region is CASSQDLGAGGELFF. CDR3 DNA sequence: TGTGCCAGCAGCCAAGATCTAGGGGCAGGCGGGGAGCTGTTTTTT.

The V and J genes are TRBV5-1 and TRBJ2-5; 7 bases align to TRBD2. V lost 0 bases and J lost 5; bases outside the gene matches: 10. CDR3 length: 16 residues. The germline CDR1 and CDR2 sequences are SGHRS and YFSETQ. The CDR3 region is CASSLAVRGNVETQYF. CDR3 in DNA: TGCGCCAGCAGCTTGGCCGTGCGGGGGAACGTGGAGACCCAGTACTTC.

This clonotype has only a few counts. V is TRBV25-1 and J is TRBJ2-7; 14 bases are a match to TRBD2. Germline V CDR1 and CDR2: MGHDK, SYGVNS. J gave up 7 bases and V 6 bases, and 11 bases lay outside the gene matches. There are 16 residues in the CDR3. DNA for the CDR3: TGTGCCAGCAGGCCAGGGACTAGCGGGAGCTTGTGGGAGCAGTACTTC. It specifies CASRPGTSGSLWEQYF.

The rearrangement joins TRBV6-1 to TRBJ1-2; D might be TRBD1 (5 bases). The V end was cut by 3 bases, the J end by 2 bases, with 13 bases between. This CDR3 has 15 residues. Germline CDR1 and CDR2: MNHNS and SASEGT. CDR3 protein: CASSEGPRLNYGYTF. DNA for the CDR3: TGTGCCAGCAGTGAGGGGCCCCGGTTAAACTATGGCTACACCTTC.

This clonotype was recorded a few times. This chain joins TRBV7-2 and TRBJ2-1; no firm D call. The germline V gene has CDR1 SGHTA and CDR2 FQGNSA. Trimming pared 2 bases from V and 8 bases from J, leaving 10 bases between. The CDR3 is made up of 13 amino acids. CDR3 nucleotides: TGTGCCAGCAGCTTAAGGGTTGGGCATGAGCAGTTCTTC. Translating gives CASSLRVGHEQFF. The full variable domain, completed using reference TRBV7-2 and TRBJ2-1, is GAGVSQSPSNKVTEKGKDVELRCDPISGHTALYWYRQSLGQGLEFLIYFQGNSAPDKSGLPSDRFSAERTGGSVSTLTIQRTQQEDSAVYLCASSLRVGHEQFFGPGTRLTVL.

The chain couples TRBV9 to TRBJ2-2; 9 bases match TRBD2. Losses at the gene ends were 4 bases for V and 6 bases for J; bases not matched to a gene: 10. This CDR3 is built from 16 residues. Germline lookup yields CDR1 SGDLS and CDR2 YYNGEE. CDR3 loop: CASSFLSGRGSGELFF. CDR3 bases: TGTGCCAGCAGCTTCCTTAGCGGGAGAGGGTCCGGGGAGCTGTTTTTT.

The sample holds a few counts of this clonotype. The rearrangement joins TRBV5-1 to TRBJ2-1; TRBD2 might be the D (5 bases). Germline-derived CDR1 and CDR2 are SGHRS and YFSETQ. The V end lost 5 bases, the J end lost 2 bases, and 14 bases lay between the germline ends. The CDR3 is 15 residues long. DNA for the CDR3: TGCGCCAGCAGTATCGAGGGAGACACCTACAATGAGCAGTTCTTC. Encoded protein: CASSIEGDTYNEQFF. The variable domain in full, completed from reference TRBV5-1 and TRBJ2-1, reads KAGVTQTPRYLIKTRGQQVTLSCSPISGHRSVSWYQQTPGQGLQFLFEYFSETQRNKGNFPGRFSGRQFSNSRSEMNVSTLELGDSALYLCASSIEGDTYNEQFFGPGTRLTVL.

This chain uses TRBV2 with TRBJ2-4; no firm D call. The CDR3 extends over 12 amino acids. The V gene's germline CDR1 is SNHLY and CDR2 FYNNEI. V was shortened by 4 bases and J by 8 bases, with 9 bases between the two germline ends. The CDR3 DNA reads TGTGCCAGCAGTGCGGTGGGATACATTCAGTACTTC. The encoded protein is CASSAVGYIQYF.

The rearrangement uses TRBV11-3 and TRBJ2-7; no clear D gene. Germline V gene sequence: CDR1 SGHNT, CDR2 YENEEA. With 2 bases removed from V and 6 bases from J, the gap between germline ends came to 14 bases. This CDR3 is built from 14 residues. The CDR3 sequence: CASSLQGLYGEQYF. The CDR3, as DNA: TGTGCCAGCAGCTTACAAGGGTTATATGGCGAGCAGTACTTC.